What follows describes a single TCR beta chain. Using a J-beta primer mix together with a sample-barcoded 5' primer, a second PCR was run for 7 to 11 cycles. TCRdb processed the 5' RACE reads anew with MiXCR; each CDR3 protein has one entry. The data show around 1,500,000 distinct CDR3 sequences, roughly 27% seen once. The data were obtained in a study of blood T cells in healthy people across ages. The authors drew around 11 milliliters of peripheral blood from each donor. CDR3 length equals 18 residues. V was pared by 7 bases and J by 7 bases, with 17 bases of the junction left unmatched. Germline V gene sequence: CDR1 SNHLY, CDR2 FYNNEI.

The chain carries TRBV2 and TRBJ1-6; 9 positions match TRBD1. The sequence was obtained from a woman aged 25-40 years in good health. The sequencing sample was made of blood. The CDR3 bases are TGTGCCAGCACTACAGGGGGCTTTTTCCCGGGATCAAATTCACCCCTCCACTTT. Amino acids: CASTTGGFFPGSNSPLHF.